Shown below are 10 T cell receptor beta chains from a single sample sequenced in a study of blood T cell repertoires in COVID-19. TCRdb's copy holds only in-frame clones and misses some; the assay was immunoSEQ multiplex PCR. The sample contains some 270,000 clones, roughly 84% of which appear only once. The sequenced material came from peripheral blood. Source of these receptors: a human donor with COVID-19, enrolled during active disease. The donor label of this sample is uncertain.

The chain links TRBV14 to TRBJ1-6; D gene unclear. The germline CDR1 and CDR2 sequences are SGHDN and FVKESK. This CDR3 region has 14 residues. V lost 2 bases to trimming and J lost 8 bases, with 10 bases between them. CDR3 region: CASSQIGIYSPLHF. DNA of the CDR3: TGTGCCAGCAGCCAAATCGGGATTTATTCACCCCTCCACTTT.

V and J are TRBV7-3 and TRBJ2-3, with 12 bases fitting TRBD2. Germline CDR1 SGHTA, CDR2 FQGTGA. The CDR3 consists of 16 residues. V shed 6 bases and J 2 bases; nucleotides not matched to a gene: 6. CDR3: CASSYGLAGYTDTQYF. The CDR3 bases are TGTGCCAGCAGTTACGGACTAGCGGGATACACAGATACGCAGTATTTT.

This chain connects TRBV4-1 to TRBJ1-2, with a weak D call TRBD1 (6 bases). This CDR3 contains 16 residues. From germline, CDR1 is MGHRA and CDR2 YSYEKL. V lost 1 base to trimming and J lost 0 bases, with 12 bases between them. The CDR3 loop is CASSQGGRGPNYGYTF. The CDR3, as DNA: TGCGCCAGCAGCCAAGGGGGCAGGGGACCTAACTATGGCTACACCTTC.

The chain joins TRBV4-3 to TRBJ2-3; unclear D gene. CDR3 length: 15 residues. Germline loops: CDR1 LGHNA, CDR2 YSLEER. V was clipped by 1 base and J by 4 bases, with 12 bases between them. The CDR3 here is CASSQGGVVADTQYF. The CDR3 bases are TGCGCCAGCAGCCAAGGCGGAGTGGTGGCAGATACGCAGTATTTT.

This clone was detected a few times. The chain is built from TRBV7-9 and TRBJ2-2; 7 nucleotides match TRBD1. V shed 2 bases, J shed 5 bases, and the junction held 11 bases outside the gene matches. CDR1 and CDR2 from the germline V gene are SEHNR and FQNEAQ (reference sequence). The CDR3 runs 17 residues. CDR3 sequence reads: CASSLHRGVVETGELFF. Here the CDR3 DNA reads TGTGCCAGCAGCTTACACAGGGGAGTTGTGGAGACCGGGGAGCTGTTTTTT. Based on the CDR3 plus reference TRBV7-9 and TRBJ2-2, the full variable domain is DTGVSQNPRHKITKRGQNVTFRCDPISEHNRLYWYRQTLGQGPEFLTYFQNEAQLEKSRLLSDRFSAERPKGSFSTLEIQRTEQGDSAMYLCASSLHRGVVETGELFFGEGSRLTVL.

The chain has TRBV28 and TRBJ2-7; TRBD2 matches 7 bases. CDR1 is MDHEN, CDR2 SYDVKM, per germline. V lost 2 bases, J lost 5 bases, and 6 bases stayed unmatched. The CDR3 has 14 residues. The CDR3 region is CASSLAGREHEQYF. Written as DNA, the CDR3 is TGTGCCAGCAGTTTAGCAGGGAGGGAACACGAGCAGTACTTC.

This clone was seen more than once but under ten times. The V gene is TRBV7-4, the J gene TRBJ1-5; D uncertain. The V end was cut by 2 bases, the J end by 2 bases, with 13 bases between. The germline CDR1 and CDR2 sequences are SGHVT and SQSDAQ. This CDR3 is built from 16 residues. CDR3 bases: TGTGCCAGCAGCTTAAGGAGGGATCGCGGCAATCAGCCCCAGCATTTT. This translates into CASSLRRDRGNQPQHF.

The chain recombines TRBV10-3 with TRBJ2-7; 9 positions agree with TRBD1. The CDR3 totals 14 residues. Looked up from germline, CDR1 is ENHRY and CDR2 is SYGVKD. The ends lost 10 bases at V and 7 bases at J; junction bases unmatched: 14. The CDR3 protein is CATRGSQGAREQYF. The CDR3 DNA sequence: TGTGCCACCCGAGGGTCACAGGGGGCGCGGGAGCAGTACTTC.

J is TRBJ1-5 and V is TRBV6-4; D is unclear. CDR1 and CDR2 from the germline V gene are MRHNA and SNTAGT. There are 14 residues in the CDR3. V gave up 0 bases and J gave up 4 bases, with 7 bases separating them. As DNA, the CDR3 is TGTGCCAGCAGTGACTCGGCGGGGAATCAGCCCCAGCATTTT. Encoded protein: CASSDSAGNQPQHF.

V usage is TRBV25-1 and J usage is TRBJ1-1; the D gene is possibly TRBD1 (5 bases). CDR3 length: 15 amino acids. CDR1 and CDR2 from the germline V gene are MGHDK and SYGVNS. Trimming shortened V by 0 bases and J by 6 bases, and 14 bases separated the two germline ends. CDR3 coding DNA: TGTGCCAGCAGTGAATATGGCCGGGGGTTCGCTGAAGCTTTCTTT. Protein product: CASSEYGRGFAEAFF. Supplemented by reference TRBV25-1 and TRBJ1-1, the full variable domain reads EADIYQTPRYLVIGTGKKITLECSQTMGHDKMYWYQQDPGMELHLIHYSYGVNSTEKGDLSSESTVSRIRTEHFPLTLESARPSHTSQYLCASSEYGRGFAEAFFGQGTRLTVV.